A single sample gave rise to the 13 T cell receptor beta chains below, sequenced in a study of blood T cells in healthy people across ages. With a J-beta primer mix and a sample-barcoded 5' primer, a second PCR ran roughly 6 to 11 cycles. Each CDR3 protein gets one entry after TCRdb re-called the 5' RACE reads with MiXCR. The sample lists 550,000 to 600,000 distinct CDR3 sequences; 25% to 30% were seen once. Sample: blood. The receptors originated from a woman in her seventies in good health.

The chain has TRBV20-1 and TRBJ2-7; D gene uncertain. The CDR3 loop spans 11 amino acids. The germline V gene encodes CDR1 DFQATT and CDR2 SNEGSKA (reference sequence). Trimming took 5 bases from V and 3 from J, leaving 8 bases between them. In nucleotides, the CDR3 is TGCAGTGCTTTACAGAACTACGAGCAGTACTTC. This codes for CSALQNYEQYF.

This clonotype was picked up a small number of times. The chain recombines TRBV29-1 with TRBJ2-1, with 9 bases identical to TRBD2. The end of the DNA is better explained by TRBJ2-5, so the J call may be wrong. This CDR3 is built from 13 residues. Germline-derived CDR1 and CDR2 are SQVTM and ANQGSEA. CDR3: CSVGTSGGETQYF. The CDR3 DNA follows: TGCAGCGTTGGTACCAGCGGGGGGGAGACCCAGTACTTC.

A few counts support this clonotype. This chain links TRBV4-2 with TRBJ1-6; a weak D match, TRBD1 (5 bases). CDR3 length equals 15 residues. Deletions cut 4 bases from V and 8 bases from J, with 15 bases between. Germline lookup yields CDR1 LGHNA and CDR2 YNFKEQ. The CDR3, as DNA: TGTGCCAGCAGCCCCTCCGGGCAGGGATATTCACCCCTCCACTTT. Residues: CASSPSGQGYSPLHF.

The chain combines TRBV7-2 with TRBJ1-2; no clear D. Trimming stripped 5 bases from V and 6 bases from J, with 16 bases between. This CDR3 comprises 14 residues. The germline V gene encodes CDR1 SGHTA and CDR2 FQGNSA. The CDR3 nucleotides read TGTGCCAGCAGCGGCTATATATGGGTTGATGGCTACACCTTC. As protein: CASSGYIWVDGYTF.

This chain connects TRBV7-2 to TRBJ2-7, with D uncertain. The CDR3 runs 14 residues. The germline V gene has CDR1 SGHTA and CDR2 FQGNSA. V was trimmed by 5 bases and J by 2 bases, leaving 13 bases between them. As DNA, the CDR3 is TGTGCCAGCAGCCCGCACTTGCAGACCTACGAGCAGTACTTC. Translation: CASSPHLQTYEQYF.

This clonotype was seen more than once but under ten times. The V call is TRBV5-1, the J call TRBJ2-5, with D tentatively TRBD1 or TRBD2 (6 bases each). With 5 bases removed from V and 1 base from J, the gap between germline ends came to 12 bases. In germline, CDR1 is SGHRS, CDR2 YFSETQ. The CDR3 has 14 amino acids. The CDR3 is CASSGGGPQETQYF. CDR3 in DNA: TGCGCCAGCAGTGGAGGGGGACCCCAAGAGACCCAGTACTTC.

This clonotype turned up a few times. J is TRBJ2-5 and V is TRBV7-2; 8 nucleotides agree with TRBD2. The assigned J gene may be wrong: the sequence end matches TRBJ2-1 better. Germline assignment: CDR1 SGHTA and CDR2 FQGNSA. There are 17 residues in the CDR3. This CDR3 reads CASSRTPFGGGVREQFF. In DNA, the CDR3 is TGTGCCAGCAGCCGGACACCTTTCGGGGGGGGCGTTAGAGAGCAGTTCTTC.

The genes are TRBV20-1 and TRBJ2-2; maybe TRBD2 (6 bases). CDR1 is DFQATT, CDR2 SNEGSKA, per germline (reference sequence). V was pared by 1 base and J by 3 bases, with 12 bases between. The CDR3 runs 15 residues. The CDR3 nucleotides are TGCAGTGCTAGAGCGACTAGTTGGGACACCGGGGAGCTGTTTTTT. Its translation: CSARATSWDTGELFF.

This sequence joins TRBV6-1 and TRBJ2-5; TRBD2 is a possible D gene (6 bases). This CDR3 spans 16 amino acids. The V and J ends lost 6 bases and 9 bases respectively, with 26 bases between them. Germline CDR1 reads MNHNS; CDR2 reads SASEGT. CDR3 loop: CASSRRLGSTGVAQYF. CDR3 sequence (DNA): TGTGCCAGCAGCAGACGCCTCGGGAGTACCGGGGTGGCCCAGTACTTC.

This clonotype was seen a few times. CDR3 DNA sequence: TGTGCCAGCAGCAACGGACAGGTTTTTAACACTGAAGCTTTCTTT. Amino acids: CASSNGQVFNTEAFF. V usage is TRBV11-2 and J usage is TRBJ1-1; 7 nucleotides agree with TRBD1. Germline V lookup: CDR1 SGHAT, CDR2 FQNNGV. V gave up 5 bases and J gave up 2 bases; unmatched junction bases: 8. The CDR3 spans 15 residues.

The chain carries TRBV3-1 and TRBJ1-1; 7 bases are a match to TRBD1. The CDR3 contains 17 residues. Germline-derived CDR1 and CDR2 are LGHDT and YNNKEL (reference sequence). V trimming: 6 bases; J trimming: 0 bases; junction bases outside the gene matches: 13. The CDR3 region is CASSPPGTVILNTEAFF. CDR3 sequence (DNA): TGTGCCAGCAGTCCCCCGGGGACAGTTATCTTGAACACTGAAGCTTTCTTT.

The genes are TRBV6-6 and TRBJ1-1, with a tentative D call TRBD1 (5 bases). Germline-derived CDR1 and CDR2 are MNHNY and SVGAGI (reference sequence). The CDR3 consists of 13 residues. V was trimmed by 6 bases and J by 12 bases, leaving 20 bases between them. CDR3 loop: CASSALLGRSTFF. The CDR3 nucleotides read TGTGCCAGCAGCGCACTCTTGGGGCGGTCGACTTTCTTT.

This clonotype was counted a few times. The rearrangement links TRBV7-2 to TRBJ2-5, with 14 bases that match TRBD2. The CDR3 length is 15 residues. V lost 5 bases to trimming and J lost 4 bases; unmatched junction nucleotides: 3. The germline gives CDR1 SGHTA, CDR2 FQGNSA. CDR3 in amino acids: CASSTTSGGVETQYF. The CDR3 nucleotides are TGTGCCAGCAGCACGACTAGCGGGGGGGTAGAGACCCAGTACTTC. Full variable domain (outside the CDR3, taken from reference TRBV7-2 and TRBJ2-5): GAGVSQSPSNKVTEKGKDVELRCDPISGHTALYWYRQSLGQGLEFLIYFQGNSAPDKSGLPSDRFSAERTGGSVSTLTIQRTQQEDSAVYLCASSTTSGGVETQYFGPGTRLLVL.